This T cell receptor beta chain stems from a study of shared clonotypes between healthy human individuals. Study overall: The study enrolled a couple of women and a few men aged 18 to 49. Findings and caveats of the study: Generally, naive subsets came out with larger estimated richness than memory subsets. Sampling included only blood; tissue repertoires likely differ.

The assay was immunoSEQ multiplex PCR, and TCRdb's table has in-frame clones only and misses some. The table lists under 650,000 clones, 90% to 96% of them singletons. In the CD4+ fraction, cells were divided into CD45RA+ naive and CD45RA-negative memory subsets. Per the germline V gene, CDR1 is SGHRS and CDR2 is YFSETQ. The CDR3 sequence is 15 residues long. The V and J ends lost 4 bases and 8 bases, in that order; junction bases with no gene match: 11. Remarks on this clone: Its target is unknown.

The chain carries TRBV5-1 and TRBJ2-1; 8 positions agree with TRBD1. The specimen was naive CD4+ T cells sorted from blood. Noted subset: CD45RA+ positively selected. The TCR sequence derives from a woman in her twenties or thirties in good health. The CDR3 loop is CASSVQGELVDEQFF. In DNA, the CDR3 is TGCGCCAGCAGCGTACAGGGGGAGTTAGTGGATGAGCAGTTCTTC.